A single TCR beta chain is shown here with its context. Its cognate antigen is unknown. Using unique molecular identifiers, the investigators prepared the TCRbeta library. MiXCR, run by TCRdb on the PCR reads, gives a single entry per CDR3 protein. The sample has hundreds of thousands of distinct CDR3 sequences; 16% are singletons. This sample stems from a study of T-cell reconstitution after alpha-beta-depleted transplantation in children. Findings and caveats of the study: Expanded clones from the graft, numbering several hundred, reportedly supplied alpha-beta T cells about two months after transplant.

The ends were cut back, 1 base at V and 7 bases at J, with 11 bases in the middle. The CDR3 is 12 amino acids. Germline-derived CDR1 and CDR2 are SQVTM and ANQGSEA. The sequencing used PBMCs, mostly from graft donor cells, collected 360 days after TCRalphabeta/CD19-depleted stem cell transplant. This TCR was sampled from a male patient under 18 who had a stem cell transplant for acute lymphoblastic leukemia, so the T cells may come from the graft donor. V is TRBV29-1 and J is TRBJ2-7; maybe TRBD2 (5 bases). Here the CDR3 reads CSVEGRRGEQYF. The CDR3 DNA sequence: TGCAGCGTTGAAGGCAGGCGAGGGGAGCAGTACTTC.